This record covers a single T cell receptor beta chain. Its specificity is not known. V lost 2 bases to trimming and J lost 0 bases, with 14 bases between them. CDR3 length equals 17 residues. Per germline, CDR1 LGHNA and CDR2 YNFKEQ. The repertoire was sequenced with immunoSEQ multiplex PCR; TCRdb's copy has only in-frame clones and lacks some. This sample has about 140,000 clones, with 80% to 90% found just once. The source of the sample is a study of T cell responses to AZD1222 COVID-19 vaccine. On the study more broadly: Combined were second doses at about 4 or about 12 weeks.

Study findings and constraints: Nearly half of spike-specific TCRs reportedly go after variant regions that carry no mutations.

The sequencing here drew on peripheral blood, taken on day 0 of AZD1222 vaccination. The chain combines TRBV4-2 with TRBJ1-5; a possible D gene is TRBD1 (6 bases). The TCR was taken from an adult in good health. The CDR3 here is CASSQLVGGGSNQPQHF. The CDR3 coding sequence is TGTGCCAGCAGCCAACTAGTGGGAGGGGGTAGCAATCAGCCCCAGCATTTT.